These 3 T cell receptor beta chains originate from one sample sequenced in a study of identifying expanded T cells in peripheral blood. Some clones are missing from TCRdb's copy, which holds only in-frame ones; the method was immunoSEQ multiplex PCR. Of around 130,000 clones listed, 86% are singletons. Sequenced: blood. These receptor sequences come from a person aged 18-69 years in good health.

The chain employs TRBV11-2 and TRBJ2-4; 12 positions agree with TRBD2. J lost 0 bases, V lost 6 bases, and 3 bases had no gene match. Germline CDR1 SGHAT, CDR2 FQNNGV. The CDR3 is made up of 16 amino acids. The chain's CDR3 is CASSPGLAGAKNIQYF. The CDR3 DNA reads TGTGCCAGCAGTCCGGGACTAGCGGGAGCCAAAAACATTCAGTACTTC. Full variable domain (remainder filled in from reference TRBV11-2 and TRBJ2-4): EAGVAQSPRYKIIEKRQSVAFWCNPISGHATLYWYQQILGQGPKLLIQFQNNGVVDDSQLPKDRFSAERLKGVDSTLKIQPAKLEDSAVYLCASSPGLAGAKNIQYFGAGTRLSVL.

This sequence joins TRBV7-6 and TRBJ2-2, with 7 bases identical to TRBD1. The CDR3 has 16 amino acids. Looked up from germline, CDR1 is SGHVS and CDR2 is FNYEAQ. Trimming cost V 5 bases and J 4 bases; bases outside gene matches: 10. DNA of the CDR3: TGTGCCAGCAGCCACGGAGCAGGGGGTTTCACCGGGGAGCTGTTTTTT. It is translated as CASSHGAGGFTGELFF.

This clone has only one observation. This chain joins TRBV27 and TRBJ2-5; weak D call: TRBD1 (6 bases). The CDR3 has 16 residues. Germline CDR1 and CDR2: MNHEY and SMNVEV (reference sequence). Trimming removed 4 bases from V and 2 bases from J, with 17 bases in between. DNA for the CDR3: TGTGCCAGCAGTTCGTACAGGGATCCAACTCAAGAGACCCAGTACTTC. This codes for CASSSYRDPTQETQYF.